The 7 T cell receptor beta chains reported below all come from one sample, sequenced in a study of T cell responses to AZD1222 COVID-19 vaccine. Sequenced by immunoSEQ multiplex PCR; TCRdb stores in-frame clones only, minus some. The sample lists approximately 150,000 clones, nearly 95% seen once, with approximately 2.2% in the top ten. The material sequenced was peripheral blood, taken on day 0 of AZD1222 vaccination. Receptor source: an adult in good health.

Many counts were recorded for this clone. The chain carries TRBV4-1 and TRBJ2-7; D gene unclear. Germline V CDR1 and CDR2: MGHRA, YSYEKL. This CDR3 has 18 amino acids. V was shortened by 0 bases and J by 1 base, with 19 bases between the two germline ends. The CDR3: CASSQDLRLRPPSYEQYF. Written as DNA, the CDR3 is TGCGCCAGCAGCCAAGATTTGCGCTTAAGACCACCTTCCTACGAGCAGTACTTC.

The V call is TRBV5-1, the J call TRBJ1-5; D is unresolved. Germline loops: CDR1 SGHRS, CDR2 YFSETQ. The germline V and J ends were trimmed by 4 bases and 6 bases, with 17 bases remaining between them. The length of the CDR3 is 15 residues. The DNA for the CDR3 is TGCGCCAGCAGCCCCTATAATGAAGATGGTCAGCCCCAGCATTTT. Translation: CASSPYNEDGQPQHF.

This clone was seen a handful of times. The CDR3 coding sequence is TGTGCCAGCAGCCAAGAAGAAGATCCGAACACCGGGGAGCTGTTTTTT. Translation gives CASSQEEDPNTGELFF. The chain is built from TRBV3-1 (or the pseudogene TRBV3-2) and TRBJ2-2; no definite D call. The CDR3 contains 16 residues. Looked up from germline, CDR1 is LGHDT and CDR2 is YNNKEL (reference sequence). V was pared by 0 bases and J by 0 bases, with 8 bases between.

The V gene is TRBV30, the J gene TRBJ1-1, with 9 nucleotides matching TRBD1. Looked up from germline, CDR1 is GTSNPN and CDR2 is SVGIG (reference sequence). The CDR3 consists of 12 residues. V trimming: 7 bases; J trimming: 4 bases; junction bases outside the gene matches: 4. The DNA for the CDR3 is TGTGCCTCTAACAGGGGGCGCACTGAAGCTTTCTTT. Translated, it gives CASNRGRTEAFF.

The chain couples TRBV30 to TRBJ2-5, with a possible D match to TRBD2 (6 bases). The CDR3 is 18 residues long. V was cut by 0 bases and J by 0 bases, with 20 bases left in between. Germline V gene sequence: CDR1 GTSNPN, CDR2 SVGIG (reference sequence). The CDR3 DNA follows: TGTGCCTGGAGTGTGGCGTCGAGGCGGGGAGAACACCAAGAGACCCAGTACTTC. Encoded protein: CAWSVASRRGEHQETQYF.

The rearrangement uses TRBV7-3 and TRBJ2-1; the match to TRBD2 covers 7 bases. CDR3 length equals 15 residues. Germline assignment: CDR1 SGHTA and CDR2 FQGTGA. V shed 4 bases, J shed 3 bases, and the junction held 6 bases outside the gene matches. CDR3 coding DNA: TGTGCCAGCAGCTCTACTAGCGACCTCTACAATGAGCAGTTCTTC. Its translation: CASSSTSDLYNEQFF.

This rearrangement joins TRBV19 to TRBJ2-2; 7 nucleotides line up with TRBD1. V was pared by 6 bases and J by 1 base, with 8 bases of the junction left unmatched. CDR3 size: 16 residues. Germline V CDR1 and CDR2: LNHDA, SQIVND (reference sequence). The CDR3 loop reads CASSTSRTGNTGELFF. CDR3 nucleotides: TGTGCCAGTAGCACCTCCCGGACAGGGAACACCGGGGAGCTGTTTTTT.